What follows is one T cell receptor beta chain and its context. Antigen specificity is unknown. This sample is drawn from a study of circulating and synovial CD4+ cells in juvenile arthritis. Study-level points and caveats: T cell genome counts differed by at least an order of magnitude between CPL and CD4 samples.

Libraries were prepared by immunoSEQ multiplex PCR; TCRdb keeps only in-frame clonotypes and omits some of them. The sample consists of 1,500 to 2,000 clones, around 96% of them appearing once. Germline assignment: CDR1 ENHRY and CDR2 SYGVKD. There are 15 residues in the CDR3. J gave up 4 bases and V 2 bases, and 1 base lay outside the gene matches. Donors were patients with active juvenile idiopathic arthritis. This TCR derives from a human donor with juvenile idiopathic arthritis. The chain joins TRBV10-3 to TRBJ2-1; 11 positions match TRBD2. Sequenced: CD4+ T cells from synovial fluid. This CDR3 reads CAISELAGGYNEQFF. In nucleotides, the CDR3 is TGTGCCATCAGTGAGCTAGCGGGAGGATACAATGAGCAGTTCTTC.